Sequencing of this TCR beta chain was carried out in a study of blood T cell repertoires in COVID-19. On the study more broadly: Samples taken during acute and convalescent COVID-19 were collected in the United States, Italy and Spain. PBMCs, B-cell-depleted T cells, or T cells provided the cDNA or gDNA that made up the material.

This CDR3 contains 19 residues. Germline loops: CDR1 SGHRS, CDR2 YFSETQ. The trim removed 2 bases at V and 0 bases at J, leaving 8 bases unmatched. A single count supports this clone. In the original processing: Amplified reference gene primers provided the basis for estimating nucleated cell counts. Repertoires were generated with immunoSEQ multiplex PCR, while TCRdb's copy carries only in-frame clones and drops some. The V and J calls and the clone size are those of that table, but D and trimming were determined from the DNA. The table shows about 360,000 clones, with 85% to 90% occurring only once.

The TCR sequence derives from a human donor in a cohort sampled during active COVID-19. The rearrangement links TRBV5-1 to TRBJ2-1; 13 bases are a match to TRBD2. What was sequenced was peripheral blood. CDR3 region: CASSFRTSGRELSYNEQFF. CDR3 coding DNA: TGCGCCAGCAGCTTCCGAACTAGCGGGAGGGAACTCTCCTACAATGAGCAGTTCTTC.